Listed below are T cell receptor beta chains from one sample, sequenced in a study of shared clonotypes between healthy human individuals. This table comes from immunoSEQ multiplex PCR, and its TCRdb copy is limited to in-frame clones, with some not included. The sample shows about 670,000 clones, roughly 78% of them seen only once. The source material was memory CD4+ T cells sorted from blood. These receptors all come from a woman younger than 45 in good health. Both conserved end residues are part of each CDR3. The D gene is left open where the match is weak. Size is stated for part of the rows, as once, few or many counts, or as a class when the clone is expanded.

J | D | V | size | DNA | CDR3
TRBJ2-1 | . | TRBV5-1 | few | TGCGCCAGCAGCCACGGACACTGGGGGACGGGCGAGCAGTTCTTC | CASSHGHWGTGEQFF
TRBJ1-2 | . | TRBV4-1 | . | TGCGCCAGCAGCCAAGATGAGGGACGGATCTATGGCTACACCTTC | CASSQDEGRIYGYTF
TRBJ2-1 | TRBD1 | TRBV18 | . | TGTGCCAGCTCAGGACAGGGTGGAGATGCCTACAATGAGCAGTTCTTC | CASSGQGGDAYNEQFF
TRBJ2-7 | . | TRBV29-1 | . | TGCAGCGTGGGTAGCGGTAGGGGCTCCGAGCAGTACTTC | CSVGSGRGSEQYF
TRBJ2-5 | . | TRBV5-1 | . | TGCGCCAGCAGCTTGGGCTCCCAAGAGACCCAGTACTTC | CASSLGSQETQYF
TRBJ1-1 | . | TRBV28 | . | TGTGCCAGCAGCGCCGGGGGGGGCATGAACACTGAAGCTTTCTTT | CASSAGGGMNTEAFF
TRBJ2-5 | TRBD2 | TRBV19 | . | TGTGCCAGTAGTCCTTCGACGGGGGGGGAGACCCAGTACTTC | CASSPSTGGETQYF
TRBJ2-2 | TRBD1 | TRBV7-3 | few | TGTGCCAGCAGCTTAGGGACAGTAGACACCGGGGAGCTGTTTTTT | CASSLGTVDTGELFF
TRBJ2-2 | TRBD2 | TRBV5-1 | few | TGCGCCAGCAGCCCCCCCTCTACGCGGGGGGGGAACACCGGGGAGCTGTTTTTT | CASSPPSTRGGNTGELFF
TRBJ2-4 | . | TRBV10-3 | . | TGTGCCATCAGTGAGTCACAGGGGACTGGCACCAAAAACATTCAGTACTTC | CAISESQGTGTKNIQYF
TRBJ2-3 | . | TRBV28 | . | TGTGCCAGCAGCCCCCCGGGGGTCGCAGATACGCAGTATTTT | CASSPPGVADTQYF
TRBJ2-1 | TRBD2 | TRBV14 | . | TGTGCCAGCAGCCGATTTGAGCGGGAGTTGGGTGAGCAGTTCTTC | CASSRFERELGEQFF
TRBJ2-5 | TRBD2 | TRBV27 | . | TGTGCCAGCAGCGAGGCGGGAGCAGAGACCCAGTACTTC | CASSEAGAETQYF
TRBJ2-3 | TRBD2 | TRBV10-3 | . | TGTGCCATCAGTGAGGCGGGAGACCTCGTAGATACGCAGTATTTT | CAISEAGDLVDTQYF
TRBJ1-1 | . | TRBV11-2 | . | TGTGCCAGCAGCTTTGAACCAACTGAAGCTTTCTTT | CASSFEPTEAFF
TRBJ2-2 | . | TRBV11-2 | many | TGTGCCAGCAGCTTTGGTCGGAACACCGGGGAGCTGTTTTTT | CASSFGRNTGELFF
TRBJ2-7 | TRBD1 | TRBV28 | few | TGTGCCAGCAGGCGGACGGGACAGGGGATCTACGAGCAGTACTTC | CASRRTGQGIYEQYF
TRBJ1-1 | . | TRBV19 | . | TGTGCCAGTAGTATAGGAAACCGGTACACTGAAGCTTTCTTT | CASSIGNRYTEAFF
TRBJ1-1 | . | TRBV5-4 | . | TGTGCCAGCAGCTTATTAGGGGGCACTGAAGCTTTCTTT | CASSLLGGTEAFF
TRBJ2-3 | . | TRBV5-1 | . | TGCGCCAGCAGCTTGGGCAGGGTCGCTAGCACAGATACGCAGTATTTT | CASSLGRVASTDTQYF
TRBJ2-5 | TRBD2 | TRBV27 | once | TGTGCCAGCAGCGGACTAGCGGAGTCGGAGACCCAGTACTTC | CASSGLAESETQYF
TRBJ2-7 | . | TRBV7-8 | once | TGTGCCAGCACCCCGACGAGGGACTTCTCCTACGAGCAGTACTTC | CASTPTRDFSYEQYF
TRBJ1-2 | . | TRBV28 | . | TGTGCCAGCAGTTTAGCGGGGGCGCGAGGCTACACCTTC | CASSLAGARGYTF
TRBJ1-2 | . | TRBV5-5 | . | TGTGCCAGCAGCAGGGATGGCCATGGCTACACCTTC | CASSRDGHGYTF
TRBJ1-3 | . | TRBV18 | . | TGTGCCAGCTCCTCGGACGGACTCGTAAACACCATATATTTT | CASSSDGLVNTIYF
TRBJ2-2 | . | TRBV5-1 | . | TGCGCCAGCAGCTGGGACTCCAACACCGGGGAGCTGTTTTTT | CASSWDSNTGELFF
TRBJ2-3 | . | TRBV20-1 | . | TGCAGTCAGGGTCAGGATACGCAGTATTTT | CSQGQDTQYF
TRBJ1-1 | TRBD1 | TRBV5-4 | . | TGTGCCAGCAGCTTGGTCAGGGGGAGTGAAGCTTTCTTT | CASSLVRGSEAFF
TRBJ2-3 | . | TRBV19 | . | TGTGCCAGCCATCTGAGGGGGGATGGCACAGATACGCAGTATTTT | CASHLRGDGTDTQYF
TRBJ2-3 | . | TRBV19 | few | TGTGCCAGTAGTTTCCGGGATACGCAGTATTTT | CASSFRDTQYF
TRBJ2-3 | . | TRBV28 | . | TGTGCCAGCAAAACCTTGGTGGGCAGCACAGATACGCAGTATTTT | CASKTLVGSTDTQYF
TRBJ2-3 | . | TRBV20-1 | once | TGCAGTGCTCTCGGGCCAGATACGCAGTATTTT | CSALGPDTQYF
TRBJ2-6 | . | TRBV6-4 | . | TGTGCCAGCAGAGCGGGACAGGAGTACTCTGGGGCCAACGTCCTGACTTTC | CASRAGQEYSGANVLTF
TRBJ1-1 | . | TRBV19 | . | TGTGCCAGTAGTATTGGGAGGTCGGGGGCCTTGGGCACTGAAGCTTTCTTT | CASSIGRSGALGTEAFF
TRBJ2-5 | . | TRBV28 | . | TGTGCCAGCAGTTCGTCTTTTGGGGGAGAAGAGACCCAGTACTTC | CASSSSFGGEETQYF
TRBJ2-4 | . | TRBV5-1 | . | TGCGCCAGCAGCTTAGATAGGAACATTCAGTACTTC | CASSLDRNIQYF
TRBJ2-1 | TRBD2 | TRBV2 | . | TGTGCCAGCGGCGGGACTAGCGGACCTAATGAGCAGTTCTTC | CASGGTSGPNEQFF
TRBJ1-5 | . | TRBV28 | many | TGTGCCAGCAGAGAGGGGAGCAATCAGCCCCAGCATTTT | CASREGSNQPQHF
TRBJ1-4 | . | TRBV10-2 | . | TGCGCCAGCGGCCTTGGTGCAACTAATGAAAAACTGTTTTTT | CASGLGATNEKLFF
TRBJ2-2 | . | TRBV29-1 | few | TGCAGCGTTGAGCCGGGGAGAGAGACCGGGGAGCTGTTTTTT | CSVEPGRETGELFF
TRBJ2-1 | . | TRBV18 | . | TGTGCCAGCTCACCACCTTCCCATCGGGGTGAGCAGTTCTTC | CASSPPSHRGEQFF
TRBJ2-2 | . | TRBV27 | . | TGTGCCAGCAGAGTACAGGGTATCACCGGGGAGCTGTTTTTT | CASRVQGITGELFF
TRBJ1-1 | . | TRBV6-1 | . | TGTGCCAGCAGTGACAGGGAGGCTTTCTTT | CASSDREAFF
TRBJ2-3 | . | TRBV10-3 | . | TGTGCCATCAGTGACCCGAACAGGTCCACAGATACGCAGTATTTT | CAISDPNRSTDTQYF
TRBJ1-3 | TRBD1 | TRBV5-6 | . | TGTGCCAGCAGCTTGGGGGACAGGGTACATGGAAACACCATATATTTT | CASSLGDRVHGNTIYF
TRBJ1-4 | . | TRBV14 | once | TGTGCCAGCAGCCCACAGAGGACAACTAATGAAAAACTGTTTTTT | CASSPQRTTNEKLFF
TRBJ1-3 | . | TRBV7-9 | . | TGTGCCAGCAGCTTATATCTGGGCCACGGAACTGGAAACACCATATATTTT | CASSLYLGHGTGNTIYF
TRBJ1-6 | . | TRBV10-3 | . | TGTGCCATCAGTGTGGGGGTAGATTCACCCCTCCACTTT | CAISVGVDSPLHF